One sample yielded the 10 T cell receptor beta chains listed below, sequenced in a study of Graves' ophthalmopathy and Graves' hyperthyroidism. Investigators amplified TCR beta CDR3 regions from RNA transcripts. The authors performed first-round RT-PCR with HTBI primers and then a second-round multiplex PCR. MiXCR, applied by TCRdb to the multiplex PCR reads, yields one record per CDR3 protein. Of about 640,000 distinct CDR3 sequences detected, over 40% appear once; the ten largest clones hold over 2.5%. What was sequenced was peripheral blood. Receptors were obtained from an adult man with Graves' ophthalmopathy.

The table lists this clonotype with many counts. The chain links TRBV20-1 to TRBJ2-7; D remains unclear. V lost 1 base to trimming and J lost 3 bases, with 10 bases between them. Germline assignment: CDR1 DFQATT and CDR2 SNEGSKA (reference sequence). The CDR3 spans 13 residues. CDR3 nucleotide sequence: TGCAGTGCTAGAGTTCCACCCCTCTACGAGCAGTACTTC. Translated, it gives CSARVPPLYEQYF.

This clonotype was detected only once. As DNA, the CDR3 is TGTGCCATCAGTGGACAGGGGGACAATGAGCAGTTCTTT. The encoded protein is CAISGQGDNEQFF. The chain carries TRBV10-3 and TRBJ1-1; 9 bases are a match to TRBD1. V dropped 4 bases and J dropped 14; count of bases not matched to a gene: 11. The CDR3 length is 13 residues. Germline V lookup: CDR1 ENHRY, CDR2 SYGVKD.

This sequence joins TRBV5-1 and TRBJ1-4; D is possibly TRBD1 (6 bases). The germline CDR1 and CDR2 sequences are SGHRS and YFSETQ. V was cut by 4 bases and J by 1 base, with 14 bases left in between. This CDR3 has 16 residues. The CDR3 coding sequence is TGCGCCAGCAGCCCTACAGGGACGGGAACTAATGAAAAACTGTTTTTT. Encoded protein: CASSPTGTGTNEKLFF.

A few counts support this clonotype. The chain couples TRBV9 to TRBJ2-5; no firm D call. V was shortened by 3 bases and J by 0 bases, with 12 bases between the two germline ends. The CDR3 runs 15 residues. Germline CDR1 reads SGDLS; CDR2 reads YYNGEE. In DNA form, the CDR3 reads TGTGCCAGCAGCGCCCGGGCAGATAACCAAGAGACCCAGTACTTC. The encoded protein is CASSARADNQETQYF.

The chain has TRBV29-1 and TRBJ2-5; either TRBD1 or TRBD2 may fit D (5 bases each). CDR1 is SQVTM and CDR2 is ANQGSEA in the germline V gene. V was shortened by 8 bases and J by 1 base, with 14 bases between the two germline ends. This CDR3 comprises 13 residues. CDR3 sequence reads: CSLGRGTQETQYF. The CDR3 coding sequence is TGCAGCTTGGGACGGGGAACCCAAGAGACCCAGTACTTC. Full variable domain (missing parts from reference TRBV29-1 and TRBJ2-5): SAVISQKPSRDICQRGTSLTIQCQVDSQVTMMFWYRQQPGQSLTLIATANQGSEATYESGFVIDKFPISRPNLTFSTLTVSNMSPEDSSIYLCSLGRGTQETQYFGPGTRLLVL.

This sequence joins TRBV29-1 and TRBJ2-6; D possibly corresponds to TRBD1 (5 bases). V lost 8 bases, J lost 1 base, and 12 bases lay in between. Germline V lookup: CDR1 SQVTM, CDR2 ANQGSEA. The CDR3 loop spans 14 amino acids. CDR3: CSSERGSGANVLTF. As DNA, the CDR3 is TGCAGCAGTGAAAGGGGATCTGGGGCCAACGTCCTGACTTTC.

The chain couples TRBV7-9 to TRBJ1-6; 8 bases align to TRBD1. Germline assignment: CDR1 SEHNR and CDR2 FQNEAQ (reference sequence). Trimming took 2 bases from V and 8 from J; bases not matched to a gene: 5. This CDR3 contains 15 residues. CDR3 nucleotides: TGTGCCAGCAGCTTACAACGGACAGGGCATTCACCCCTCCACTTT. Amino acids: CASSLQRTGHSPLHF.

Many counts were recorded for this clonotype. As DNA, the CDR3 is TGTGCCAGCAGTCAACAGTGGAATCAGCCCCAGCATTTT. It is translated as CASSQQWNQPQHF. This chain connects TRBV7-8 to TRBJ1-5; D is undetermined. CDR3 length: 13 residues. Trimming took 6 bases from V and 4 from J, leaving 10 bases between them. Germline CDR1 is SGHVS and CDR2 is FQNEAQ.

Notes on this clonotype: It may be a read error: a sequence one base away is much more abundant. The chain has TRBV9 and TRBJ2-7; tentative D call: TRBD2 (5 bases). Germline V gives CDR1 SGDLS, CDR2 YYNGEE. CDR3 size: 13 residues. The CDR3 coding sequence is TGTGCCGGCAGCGCCTTATCGGGATCCGAGCAGTACTTC. This sequence encodes CAGSALSGSEQYF. The whole variable domain, filled in from reference TRBV9 and TRBJ2-7, reads DSGVTQTPKHLITATGQRVTLRCSPRSGDLSVYWYQQSLDQGLQFLIQYYNGEERAKGNILERFSAQQFPDLHSELNLSSLELGDSALYFCAGSALSGSEQYFGPGTRLTVT.

Concerning this clonotype itself: Since no conserved phenylalanine or tryptophan closes the CDR3, a read error is the likely cause. The chain uses TRBV7-8 and TRBJ2-7; 7 nucleotides align to TRBD1. The CDR3 has 14 residues. Trimming removed 5 bases from V and 2 bases from J; junction bases left unmatched: 6. CDR1 SGHVS and CDR2 FQNEAQ come from the germline V gene. The CDR3 DNA sequence: TGTGCCAGCAGCATAGGTCAGGGGGCCTACGAGCAGTACCTC. Translating gives CASSIGQGAYEQYL.